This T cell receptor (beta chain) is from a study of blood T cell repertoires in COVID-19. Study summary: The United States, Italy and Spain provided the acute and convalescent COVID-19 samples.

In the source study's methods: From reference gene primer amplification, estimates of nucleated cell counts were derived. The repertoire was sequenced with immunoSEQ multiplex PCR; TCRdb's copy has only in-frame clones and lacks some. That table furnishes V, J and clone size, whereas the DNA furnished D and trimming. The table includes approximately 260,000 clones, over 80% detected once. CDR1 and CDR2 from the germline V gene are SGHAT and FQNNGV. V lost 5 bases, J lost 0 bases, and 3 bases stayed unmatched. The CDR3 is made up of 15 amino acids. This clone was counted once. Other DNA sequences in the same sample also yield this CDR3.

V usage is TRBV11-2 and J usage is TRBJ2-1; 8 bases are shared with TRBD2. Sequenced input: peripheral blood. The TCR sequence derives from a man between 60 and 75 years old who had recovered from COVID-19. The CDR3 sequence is CASSVTSGSYNEQFF. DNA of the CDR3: TGTGCCAGCAGCGTCACTAGCGGCTCCTACAATGAGCAGTTCTTC.